This T cell receptor beta chain was profiled in a study of blood T cell repertoires in COVID-19. Study summary: Some COVID-19 samples were acute and others convalescent; all came from the United States, Italy and Spain.

V gave up 5 bases and J gave up 8 bases, with 9 bases separating them. Germline loops: CDR1 SGHTA, CDR2 FQGNSA. The CDR3 consists of 11 residues. Authors' methods: Amplification of reference gene primers provided the estimated nucleated cell counts. Sequenced by immunoSEQ multiplex PCR; TCRdb stores in-frame clones only, minus some. V, J and clone size are taken as reported in that table, and D and trimming were inferred from the DNA itself. The table includes approximately 220,000 clones, 65% to 90% detected once. The chain employs TRBV7-2 and TRBJ1-1, with D unclear. Sequenced sample: peripheral blood. The TCR comes from a woman in her 70s with acute or convalescent COVID-19. The DNA for the CDR3 is TGTGCCAGCAGCCCGGGTTTAGAAGCTTTCTTT. It yields the protein CASSPGLEAFF.